A single T cell receptor (beta chain) is shown here with its context. Its antigen remains unidentified. Per-base quality was not reported, and no clone a single base away is much larger than it. Libraries were built with PCR. The instrument given in TCRdb is Illumina HiSeq 2500. To reduce PCR and sequencing biases, unique molecular identifiers were built into the TCR beta cDNA libraries. Roughly 500,000 cDNA molecules were obtained per 1 to 10 million input T cells, so each molecule approximated one T cell. Patient libraries were prepared and sequenced with the same protocol used for the earlier healthy control dataset. Samples belonging to the same batch were prepared together, multiplexed and sequenced on a shared HiSeq lane. The published analysis was carried out like this. MIGEC handled the raw barcoded reads, throwing out single-read molecular identifier groups before consensus assembly and CDR3 extraction. Clonotype tables were post-analysed with VDJtools, normalizing diversity by down-sampling all datasets to the smallest sample size. To correct batch-related cross-sample contamination, repertoire overlap clustering matched CDR3 amino acid sequences but not nucleotide sequences. TCRdb trimmed public reads at Q25 via fastp, called clones via MiXCR and kept in-frame beta chains. All rows with the same CDR3 protein become a single entry with the most common DNA and genes. TCRdb's processing, not the study's, gives the V and J calls here. The sample table lists about 260,000 distinct CDR3 sequences, about 38% of them with a count of one. The top ten constitute around 5.2% of the sample.

The CDR3 runs 14 residues from the cysteine to the phenylalanine. Only CDR3 DNA is held: 42 bases, read in frame from base 1. Germline trimming: 8 bases from V, 0 bases from J; junction bases outside gene matches: 5. In the germline V gene, CDR1 corresponds to MNHNS and CDR2 to SASEGT. TCR beta repertoires were profiled from peripheral blood of roughly 13 young patients with multiple sclerosis to demonstrate the VDJtools post-analysis software. The patients with multiple sclerosis were children and adolescents between roughly 6 and 17 years of age. These data come from a study of post-analysis software for immune sequencing data (dated by TCRdb to the mid-2010s). Study-wide context: The recorded disease courses included relapsing-remitting, secondary progressive and progressive-relapsing multiple sclerosis, and some patients had no subtype annotation. A subset of samples was prepared in parallel using single-end sample barcoding, then pooled and co-amplified after Illumina adapter ligation. The patient repertoires were compared against roughly 12 previously published healthy control repertoires obtained from donors aged about 6 to 26 years. Study-wide findings and limitations: Patients showed significantly higher frequencies than controls for a handful of TRBV segments, among them TRBV5-6, TRBV5-1 and TRBV20-1. Compared with controls, multiple sclerosis patients had significantly lower normalized Chao1 diversity, a finding suggesting substantial peripheral T-cell clonal expansion. Strong co-clustering of samples prepared in the same batch was shown by direct clustering with F measure, prompting a batch-effect correction. The multiple sclerosis patient group was slightly younger than the control group.

The chain is assembled from TRBV6-1 and TRBJ1-1, with TRBD1 identical over 8 junction bases. Sequencing used blood. The receptor was derived from a girl under 18 with multiple sclerosis. The base sequence is TGTGCCAGCGGGAGGACAGGGATGAACACTGAAGCTTTCTTT. This codes for CASGRTGMNTEAFF.